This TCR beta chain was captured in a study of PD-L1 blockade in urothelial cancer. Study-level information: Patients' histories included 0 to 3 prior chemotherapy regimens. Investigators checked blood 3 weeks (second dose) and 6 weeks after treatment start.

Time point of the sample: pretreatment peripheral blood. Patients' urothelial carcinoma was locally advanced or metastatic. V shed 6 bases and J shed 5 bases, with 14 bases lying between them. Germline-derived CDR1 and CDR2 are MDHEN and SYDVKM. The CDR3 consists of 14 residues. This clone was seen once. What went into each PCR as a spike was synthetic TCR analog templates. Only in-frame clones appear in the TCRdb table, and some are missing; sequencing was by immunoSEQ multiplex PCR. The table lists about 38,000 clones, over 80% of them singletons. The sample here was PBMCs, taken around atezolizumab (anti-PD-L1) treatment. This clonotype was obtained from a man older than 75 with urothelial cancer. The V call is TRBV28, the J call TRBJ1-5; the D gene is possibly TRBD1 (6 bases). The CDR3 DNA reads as TGTGCCAGCAGGCAGGGGACCGGGCATCAGCCCCAGCATTTT. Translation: CASRQGTGHQPQHF.